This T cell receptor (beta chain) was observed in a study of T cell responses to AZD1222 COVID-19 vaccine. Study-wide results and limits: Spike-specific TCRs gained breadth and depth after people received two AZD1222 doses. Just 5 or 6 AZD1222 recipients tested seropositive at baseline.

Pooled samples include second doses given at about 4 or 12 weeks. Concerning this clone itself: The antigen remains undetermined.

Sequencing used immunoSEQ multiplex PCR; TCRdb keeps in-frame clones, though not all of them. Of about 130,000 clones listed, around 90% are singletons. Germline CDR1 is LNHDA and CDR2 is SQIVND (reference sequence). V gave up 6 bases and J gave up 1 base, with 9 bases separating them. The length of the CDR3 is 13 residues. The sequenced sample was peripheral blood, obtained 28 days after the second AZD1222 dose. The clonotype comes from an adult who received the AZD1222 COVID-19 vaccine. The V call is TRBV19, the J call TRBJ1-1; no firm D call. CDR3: CASSQHENTEAFF. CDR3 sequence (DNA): TGTGCCAGTAGCCAACACGAGAACACTGAAGCTTTCTTT.